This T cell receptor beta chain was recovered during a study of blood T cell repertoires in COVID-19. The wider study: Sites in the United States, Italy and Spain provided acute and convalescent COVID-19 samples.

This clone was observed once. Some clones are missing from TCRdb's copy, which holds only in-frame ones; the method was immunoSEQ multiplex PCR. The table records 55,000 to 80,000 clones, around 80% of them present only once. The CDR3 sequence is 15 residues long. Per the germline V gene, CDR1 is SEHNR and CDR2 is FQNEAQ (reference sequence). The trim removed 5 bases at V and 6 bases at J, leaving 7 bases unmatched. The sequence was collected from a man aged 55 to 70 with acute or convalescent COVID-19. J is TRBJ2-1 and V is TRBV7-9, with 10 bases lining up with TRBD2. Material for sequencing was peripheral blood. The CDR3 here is CASSQTSGWRNEQFF. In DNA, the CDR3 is TGTGCCAGCAGCCAGACTAGCGGGTGGCGCAATGAGCAGTTCTTC.